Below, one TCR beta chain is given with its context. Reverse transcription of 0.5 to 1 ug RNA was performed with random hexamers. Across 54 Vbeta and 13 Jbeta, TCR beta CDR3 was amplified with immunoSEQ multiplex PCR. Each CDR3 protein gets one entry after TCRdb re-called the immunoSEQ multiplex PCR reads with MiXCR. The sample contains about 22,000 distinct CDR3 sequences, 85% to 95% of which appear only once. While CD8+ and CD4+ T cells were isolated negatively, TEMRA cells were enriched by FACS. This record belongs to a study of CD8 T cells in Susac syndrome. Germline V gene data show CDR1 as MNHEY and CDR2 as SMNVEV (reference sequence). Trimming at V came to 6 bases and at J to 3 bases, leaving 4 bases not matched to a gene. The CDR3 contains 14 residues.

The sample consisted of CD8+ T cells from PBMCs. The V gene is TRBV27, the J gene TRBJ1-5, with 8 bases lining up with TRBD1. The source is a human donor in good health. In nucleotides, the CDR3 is TGTGCCAGCAGACCGACAGGGGCCAATCAGCCCCAGCATTTT. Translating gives CASRPTGANQPQHF.